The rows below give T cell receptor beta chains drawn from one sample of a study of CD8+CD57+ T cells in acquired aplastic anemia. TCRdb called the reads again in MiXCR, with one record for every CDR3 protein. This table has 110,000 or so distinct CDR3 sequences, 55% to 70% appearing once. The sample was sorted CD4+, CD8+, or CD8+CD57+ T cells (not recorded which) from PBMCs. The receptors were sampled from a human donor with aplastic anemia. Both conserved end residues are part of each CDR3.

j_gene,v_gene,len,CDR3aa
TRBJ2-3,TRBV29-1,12,CSVGTSTDTQYF
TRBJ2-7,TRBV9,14,CASSVGDRGYEQYF
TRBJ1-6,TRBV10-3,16,CAISEVAGYTHSPLHF
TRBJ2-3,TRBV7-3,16,CASSLLAGGHTDTQYF
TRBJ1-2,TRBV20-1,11,CSASGVDGYTF
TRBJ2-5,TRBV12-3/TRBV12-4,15,CASSYLAGGEETQYF
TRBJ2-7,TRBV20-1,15,CSARAASGFSYEQYF
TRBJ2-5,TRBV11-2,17,CASSLGASRGGLETQYF
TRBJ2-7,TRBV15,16,CATSRDLARGSNEQYF
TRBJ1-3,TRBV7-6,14,CASSALGSGNTIYF
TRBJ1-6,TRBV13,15,CASSRGTRYNSPLHF
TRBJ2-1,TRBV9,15,CASSVGGVNYNEQFF
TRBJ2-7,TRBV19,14,CASSKGQGPYEQYF
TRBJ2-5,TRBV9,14,CASNRGGVGETQYF
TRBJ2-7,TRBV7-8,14,CASSDPGNMGVQYF
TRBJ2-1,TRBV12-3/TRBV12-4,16,CASGARTVSPYNEQLF
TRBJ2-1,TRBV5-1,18,CASSLGGYSEVSYNEQFF
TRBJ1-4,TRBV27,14,CASSPAQGGEKLFF
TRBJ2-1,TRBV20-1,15,CSASSSGITGDEQFF
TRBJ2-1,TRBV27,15,CASCPADSSYNEQFF
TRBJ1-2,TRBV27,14,CASSGTAANYGYTF
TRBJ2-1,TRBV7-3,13,CASSLTPVNEQFF
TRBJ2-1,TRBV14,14,CASSQAPPYNEQFF
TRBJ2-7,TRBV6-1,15,CASSRKREGAYEQYF
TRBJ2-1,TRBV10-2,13,CASSESTANEQFF
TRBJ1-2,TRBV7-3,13,CASSLDPYYGYTF
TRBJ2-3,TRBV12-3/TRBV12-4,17,CASSFLWRGMSTDTQYF
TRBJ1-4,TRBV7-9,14,CASSYLDSNEKLFF
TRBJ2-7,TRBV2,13,CASSEGPMYEQYF
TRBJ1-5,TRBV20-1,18,CSARIGGRLLNSNQPQHF
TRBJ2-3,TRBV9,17,CASSVDEREGPGDTQYF
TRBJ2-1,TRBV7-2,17,CASSLGSRGSSYNEQFF
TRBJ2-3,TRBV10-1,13,CASSEGDADTQYF
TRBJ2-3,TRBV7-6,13,CASRGSNTDTQYF
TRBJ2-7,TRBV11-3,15,CASSPLLAKSYEQYF
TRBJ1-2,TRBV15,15,CATSRDSYGFYGYTF
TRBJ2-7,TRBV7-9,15,CASGQGLATIYEQYF
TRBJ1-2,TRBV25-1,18,CASSLELNLPREGYGYTF
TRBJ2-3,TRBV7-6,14,CASRRGETTDTQYF
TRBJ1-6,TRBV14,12,CASSQVASPLHF
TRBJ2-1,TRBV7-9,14,CATEDRLSYNEQFF
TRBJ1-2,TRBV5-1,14,CASSTPQGNYGYTF
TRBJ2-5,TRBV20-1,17,CSAKAVEGQRAQETQYF
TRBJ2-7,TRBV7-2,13,CASSLGQNYEQYF
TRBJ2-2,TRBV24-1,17,CATSDLGFGGNTGELFF
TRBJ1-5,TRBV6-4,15,CASRETGGGNQPQHF
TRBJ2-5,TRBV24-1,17,CATSGASGGKFQETQYF
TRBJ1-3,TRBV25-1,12,CASSATGNTIYF
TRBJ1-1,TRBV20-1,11,CSARHAEGTFF